The 6 T cell receptor beta chains below come from one sample, sequenced in a study of shared clonotypes between healthy human individuals. Produced via immunoSEQ multiplex PCR; TCRdb's table is partial and in-frame only. The data contain fewer than 1.4 million clones, 75% to 85% of them singletons. Sample: memory CD4+ T cells from PBMCs. This sample's subset: CD45RA-negative fraction. The receptors here all came from a man between 18 and 35 years old in good health. Some clones in this sample may be carry-over from other donors' samples.

A single count supports this clone. The V gene is TRBV14, the J gene TRBJ2-7, with D possibly TRBD1 on 7 matching bases. This CDR3 contains 16 residues. Trimming shortened V by 0 bases and J by 1 base, and 13 bases separated the two germline ends. The germline V gene has CDR1 SGHDN and CDR2 FVKESK. CDR3 DNA: TGTGCCAGCAGCCAAGATGGCCCAGGGGGGTCCTACGAGCAGTACTTC. Amino acids: CASSQDGPGGSYEQYF.

The genes are TRBV29-1 and TRBJ2-5; perhaps TRBD1 as D (6 bases). The J call may be incorrect, as the DNA end agrees better with TRBJ2-7. This CDR3 contains 13 residues. Germline loops: CDR1 SQVTM, CDR2 ANQGSEA. CDR3 in amino acids: CSVQQGPAYEQYF. The CDR3 nucleotides are TGCAGCGTTCAGCAGGGGCCCGCCTACGAGCAGTACTTC.

This clone was observed once. Here the CDR3 reads CASSPSRGEQYF. CDR3 in DNA: TGTGCCAGCAGCCCCTCTCGGGGGGAGCAGTACTTC. This chain links TRBV11-2 with TRBJ2-7; possible D gene TRBD2, 6 bases. This CDR3 has 12 residues. The V gene's germline CDR1 is SGHAT and CDR2 FQNNGV. V was shortened by 5 bases and J by 7 bases, with 12 bases between the two germline ends. Together with reference TRBV11-2 and TRBJ2-7, the CDR3 gives the full variable domain: EAGVAQSPRYKIIEKRQSVAFWCNPISGHATLYWYQQILGQGPKLLIQFQNNGVVDDSQLPKDRFSAERLKGVDSTLKIQPAKLEDSAVYLCASSPSRGEQYFGPGTRLTVT.

The chain carries TRBV11-2 and TRBJ2-1; D is perhaps TRBD2 (6 bases). The ends were cut back, 4 bases at V and 3 bases at J, with 7 bases in the middle. CDR1 SGHAT and CDR2 FQNNGV come from the germline V gene. CDR3 size: 13 residues. The CDR3 nucleotides are TGTGCCAGCAGCTCAGCGGGCTACAATGAGCAGTTCTTC. This sequence encodes CASSSAGYNEQFF.

The chain joins TRBV29-1 to TRBJ2-1; 8 positions agree with TRBD1. Trimming cost V 8 bases and J 5 bases; bases outside gene matches: 11. The V gene's germline CDR1 is SQVTM and CDR2 ANQGSEA. The CDR3 loop spans 14 amino acids. CDR3 nucleotide sequence: TGCAGCTCCCAGGGGGCGGATAGTAACAATGAGCAGTTCTTC. Amino acid sequence: CSSQGADSNNEQFF.

The chain has TRBV27 and TRBJ2-1, with 11 bases identical to TRBD2. V gave up 1 base and J gave up 5 bases; unmatched junction bases: 13. This CDR3 has 19 amino acids. The germline V gene has CDR1 MNHEY and CDR2 SMNVEV (reference sequence). The CDR3 DNA reads as TGTGCCAGCAGTTTATTTGCGCTAGCGGGAGGCCGTGGGGACAATGAGCAGTTCTTC. This encodes CASSLFALAGGRGDNEQFF.